This TCR beta chain was recorded in a study of shared clonotypes between healthy human individuals. Sequenced by immunoSEQ multiplex PCR; TCRdb stores in-frame clones only, minus some. Of fewer than 2.5 million clones in the sample, 93% were seen once. J gave up 7 bases and V 1 base, and 14 bases lay outside the gene matches. This CDR3 has 17 residues. Per the germline V gene, CDR1 is SEHNR and CDR2 is FQNEAQ (reference sequence). The chain employs TRBV7-9 and TRBJ2-5; 8 bases fit TRBD2. The specimen was naive CD4+ T cells from PBMCs. Indicated subset: CD45RA+ positively selected. The TCR sequence derives from a man aged 18-30 years in good health. Some clones in this sample may be carry-over from other donors' samples. CDR3 bases: TGTGCCAGCAGCTTAGATTCCGCGGGAGGACCGAGGGGGACCCAGTACTTC. Protein product: CASSLDSAGGPRGTQYF. The variable domain in full, completed from reference TRBV7-9 and TRBJ2-5, reads DTGVSQNPRHKITKRGQNVTFRCDPISEHNRLYWYRQTLGQGPEFLTYFQNEAQLEKSRLLSDRFSAERPKGSFSTLEIQRTEQGDSAMYLCASSLDSAGGPRGTQYFGPGTRLLVL.